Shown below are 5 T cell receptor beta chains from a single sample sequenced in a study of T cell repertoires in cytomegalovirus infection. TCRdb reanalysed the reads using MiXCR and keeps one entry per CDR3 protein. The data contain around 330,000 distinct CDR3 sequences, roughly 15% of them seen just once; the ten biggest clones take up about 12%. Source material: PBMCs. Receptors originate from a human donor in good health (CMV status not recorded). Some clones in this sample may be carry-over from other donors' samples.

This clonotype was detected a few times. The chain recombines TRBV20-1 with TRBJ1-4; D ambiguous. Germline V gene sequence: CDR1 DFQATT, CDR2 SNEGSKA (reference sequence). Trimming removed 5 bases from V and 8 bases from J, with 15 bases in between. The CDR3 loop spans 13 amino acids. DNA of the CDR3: TGCAGTGCTGCGGACCCTCGGCGGGAAAAACTGTTTTTT. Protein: CSAADPRREKLFF.

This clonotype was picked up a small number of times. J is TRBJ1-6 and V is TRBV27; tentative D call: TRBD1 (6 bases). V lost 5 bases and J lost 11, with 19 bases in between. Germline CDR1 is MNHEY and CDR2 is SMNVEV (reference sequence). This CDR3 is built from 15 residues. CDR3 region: CASSPGVGSLTPLHF. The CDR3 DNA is TGTGCCAGCAGTCCAGGGGTGGGGAGTTTAACACCCCTCCACTTT.

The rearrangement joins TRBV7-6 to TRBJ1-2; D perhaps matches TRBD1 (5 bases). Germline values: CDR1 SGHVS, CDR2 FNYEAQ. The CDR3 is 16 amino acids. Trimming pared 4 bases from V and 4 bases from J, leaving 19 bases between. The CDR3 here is CASSSSGPPSVYGYTF. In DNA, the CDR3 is TGTGCCAGCAGCTCCTCGGGACCGCCTAGCGTCTATGGCTACACCTTC.

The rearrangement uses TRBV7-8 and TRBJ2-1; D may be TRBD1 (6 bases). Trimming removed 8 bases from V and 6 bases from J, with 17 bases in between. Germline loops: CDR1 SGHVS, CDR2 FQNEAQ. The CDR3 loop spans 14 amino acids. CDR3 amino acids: CASGRGTGSNEQFF. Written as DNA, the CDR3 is TGTGCCAGCGGCAGGGGAACAGGGTCCAATGAGCAGTTCTTC. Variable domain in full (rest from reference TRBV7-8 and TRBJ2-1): GAGVSQSPRYKVAKRGQDVALRCDPISGHVSLFWYQQALGQGPEFLTYFQNEAQLDKSGLPSDRFFAERPEGSVSTLKIQRTQQEDSAVYLCASGRGTGSNEQFFGPGTRLTVL.

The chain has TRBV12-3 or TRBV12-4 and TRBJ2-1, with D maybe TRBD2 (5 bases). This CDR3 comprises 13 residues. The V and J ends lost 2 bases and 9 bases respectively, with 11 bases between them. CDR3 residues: CASSLTGSGEQFF. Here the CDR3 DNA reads TGTGCCAGCAGTTTAACGGGGAGTGGTGAGCAGTTCTTC.